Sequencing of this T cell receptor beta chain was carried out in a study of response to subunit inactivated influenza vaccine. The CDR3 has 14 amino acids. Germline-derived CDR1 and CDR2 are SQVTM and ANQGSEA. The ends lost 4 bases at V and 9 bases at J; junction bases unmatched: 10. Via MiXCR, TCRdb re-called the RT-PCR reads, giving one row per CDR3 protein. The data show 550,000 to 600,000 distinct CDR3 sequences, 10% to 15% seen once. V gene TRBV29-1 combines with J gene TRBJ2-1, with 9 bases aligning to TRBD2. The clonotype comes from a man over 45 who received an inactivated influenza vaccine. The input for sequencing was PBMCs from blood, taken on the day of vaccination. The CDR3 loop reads CSVGGSGRFSEQFF. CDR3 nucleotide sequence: TGCAGCGTTGGGGGGAGCGGGAGGTTTAGTGAGCAGTTCTTC.